The sequence of this T cell receptor (beta chain) was determined in a study of blood T cell repertoires in COVID-19 (TCRdb year 2020). The study in broad terms: Samples covering the acute and convalescent phases of COVID-19 were provided by collaborators in the United States, Italy and Spain. Deeply sampled blood TCRbeta repertoires from subjects exposed to, actively infected with, or recovered from COVID-19 were included in the dataset. The material from the prospective study consisted of cDNA or gDNA derived from T cells, B-cell-depleted T cells, or PBMCs. Where available, HLA class I and class II types were obtained from metadata supplied by the sample provider rather than from assay-based typing. The sample metadata nearly always contained a de-identified subject ID, COVID-19 status, age in years and sex. The repertoires were released in a freely available public database intended as a resource for research on the immune response to SARS-CoV-2. Samples were obtained from the ongoing ImmuneRACE study (first 160 participants) and from over 1,000 subjects provided by 6 global collaborators.

Turning to this clone: Its binding antigen is unknown. One base away there is no much larger clone; base qualities are not given.

Whole blood was collected in K2EDTA tubes by collaborating institutions according to the institutions' own protocols. For TCRbeta analysis, collaborator samples were shipped as frozen whole blood, as isolated PBMCs, or as DNA extracted from either sample type. Broader findings and caveats from the paper: How much clinical and demographic metadata was included differed by source and by participant, and the metadata was provided uncurated.

The immunoSEQ Assay, a bias-controlled multiplex PCR, was used to amplify TCRbeta CDR3 regions from genomic DNA. On the study's bioinformatics: Nucleated cell counts per sample were estimated from amplification of reference gene primers within the assay. To quantify the absolute abundance of each unique TCRbeta CDR3 rearrangement, sequence reads were collapsed and filtered. For each sample, productive Simpson clonality was calculated as the square root of Simpson's diversity index across productive rearrangements. The source is immuneACCESS, and TCRdb retained only in-frame sequences with V and J called. Part of the clones is not carried over; for the studies checked, unresolved V genes explain less than half of this, and the remainder is unexplained. The V and J calls and clone size were taken over from that table, and D and trimming were inferred from the DNA. In this sample the table shows 200,000 to 250,000 clones, around three quarters of which occur a single time. The ten largest account for roughly 6% of the sample.

From the cysteine up to the phenylalanine, the CDR3 has a length of 10 residues. Here the CDR3 DNA is all that survives: 30 bases in frame from base 1. Trimming takes 4 bases from V and 13 bases from J, and the germline ends sit 9 bases apart. The germline V gene specifies MDHEN as CDR1 and SYDVKM as CDR2. The rearranged chain carries TRBV28 and TRBJ2-3; TRBD2 could be the D gene, as 5 bases match. The source is an older woman with acute or convalescent COVID-19. The sample taken for sequencing was peripheral blood. The CDR3: CASSSGKEYF. The DNA is as follows: TGTGCCAGCAGTTCCGGGAAGGAGTATTTT.